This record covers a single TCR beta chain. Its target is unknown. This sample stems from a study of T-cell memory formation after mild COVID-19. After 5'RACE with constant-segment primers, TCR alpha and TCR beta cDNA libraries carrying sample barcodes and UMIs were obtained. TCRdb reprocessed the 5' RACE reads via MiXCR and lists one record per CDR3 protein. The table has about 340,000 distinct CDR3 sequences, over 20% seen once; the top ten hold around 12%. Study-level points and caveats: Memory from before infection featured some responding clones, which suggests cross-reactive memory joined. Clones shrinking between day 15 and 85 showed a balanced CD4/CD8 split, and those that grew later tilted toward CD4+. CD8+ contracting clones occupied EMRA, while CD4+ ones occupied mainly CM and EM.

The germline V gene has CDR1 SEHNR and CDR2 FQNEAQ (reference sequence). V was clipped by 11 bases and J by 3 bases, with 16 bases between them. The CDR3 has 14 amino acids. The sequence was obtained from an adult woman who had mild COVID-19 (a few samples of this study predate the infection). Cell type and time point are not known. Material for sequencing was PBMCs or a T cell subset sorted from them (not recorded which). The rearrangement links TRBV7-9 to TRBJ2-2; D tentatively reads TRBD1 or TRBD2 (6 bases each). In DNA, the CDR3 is TGTGCCCTCAGGCCGGGGGCAGACACCGGGGAGCTGTTTTTT. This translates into CALRPGADTGELFF. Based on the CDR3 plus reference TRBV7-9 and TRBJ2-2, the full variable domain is DTGVSQNPRHKITKRGQNVTFRCDPISEHNRLYWYRQTLGQGPEFLTYFQNEAQLEKSRLLSDRFSAERPKGSFSTLEIQRTEQGDSAMYLCALRPGADTGELFFGEGSRLTVL.